Below, one T cell receptor beta chain is given with its context. The antigen is not known. The CDR3 is made up of 13 amino acids. The J segment lost 7 bases and the V segment lost 5 bases, leaving 7 bases of the junction unmatched. Germline loops: CDR1 SGHTA, CDR2 FQGNSA. PCR was performed a second time for about 7 to 11 cycles using a sample-barcoded 5' primer and a J-beta primer mix. TCRdb reprocessed the 5' RACE reads via MiXCR and lists one record per CDR3 protein. The table has fewer than 800,000 distinct CDR3 sequences, around a quarter seen once; the top ten hold more than 7.5%. Each sample gave at least 6.5 million isolated PBMCs. This entry is derived from a study of blood T cells in healthy people across ages. Turning to the study itself: Per two T cells, about one barcoded beta molecule was captured through template switching.

Regarding the study as a whole: Whereas aged donors had fewer naive CD4+ cells, long-lived donors had more of them and higher diversity.

This sample was also put to use in a study of T cells of mothers and their children.

The rearrangement uses TRBV7-2 and TRBJ1-1; TRBD1 matches 7 bases. The origin of this receptor is a boy aged 5-17 years in good health. The specimen was blood. The CDR3 loop is CASSPGQYNEAFF. CDR3 bases: TGTGCCAGCAGCCCGGGACAGTATAATGAAGCTTTCTTT.